The clone carrying this TCR beta chain was seen more than once but under ten times. Its antigen is unknown. V shed 0 bases and J shed 4 bases, with 10 bases lying between them. The CDR3 spans 14 residues. The V gene's germline CDR1 is SGHTA and CDR2 FQGNSA. These data originate in a study of beta chain features in type 1 diabetes. The overall study: The study found patients and healthy donors alike in age, gender and cell yields. General observations from the study: Significant though moderate, a shortening of TCRB CDR3s appeared in all four CD4+ subsets of Type 1 diabetes patients. Across patients, naive, central memory and Treg TCRB repertoires exhibited apparently greater similarity than was observed across healthy donors.

One heparinised blood draw, averaging about 100 mL, came from each donor. Expressed TCRB transcripts were sequenced, since all the RNA that had been isolated was reverse transcribed. The data were produced by immunoSEQ multiplex PCR, yet TCRdb's version contains in-frame clones alone and is incomplete. The data show around 160,000 clones, roughly 53% seen once. This TCR was recovered from a man younger than 35 in good health. The V and J genes are TRBV7-2 and TRBJ2-7; D might be TRBD1 (6 bases). The sample consisted of Tregs from blood. The CDR3 region has the DNA TGTGCCAGCAGCTTAGCGGGGGCAGGATACGAGCAGTACTTC. It yields the protein CASSLAGAGYEQYF.